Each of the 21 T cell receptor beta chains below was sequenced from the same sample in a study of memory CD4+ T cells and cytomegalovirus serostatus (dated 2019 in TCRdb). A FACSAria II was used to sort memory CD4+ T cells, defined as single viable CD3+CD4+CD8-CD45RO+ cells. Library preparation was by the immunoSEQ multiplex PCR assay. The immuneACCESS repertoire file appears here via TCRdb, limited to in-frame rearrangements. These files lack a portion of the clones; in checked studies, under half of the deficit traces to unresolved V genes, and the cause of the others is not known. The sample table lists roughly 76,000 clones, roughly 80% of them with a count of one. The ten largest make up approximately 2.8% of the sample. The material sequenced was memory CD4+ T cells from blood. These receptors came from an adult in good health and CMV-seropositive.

The CDR3 sequence is CASSPLTDEQFF. The CDR3 DNA follows: TGTGCCAGCTCACCATTGACAGATGAGCAGTTCTTC. The chain recombines TRBV18 with TRBJ2-1; weak D call: TRBD1 (5 bases). In germline, CDR1 is KGHSH, CDR2 LQKENI. The CDR3 extends over 12 amino acids. Trimming left V 2 bases short and J 8 bases short, with 7 bases between.

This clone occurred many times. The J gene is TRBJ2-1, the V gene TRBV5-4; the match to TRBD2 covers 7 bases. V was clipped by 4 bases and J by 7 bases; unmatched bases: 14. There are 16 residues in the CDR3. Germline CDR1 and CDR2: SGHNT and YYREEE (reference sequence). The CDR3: CASSPGGLAATNEQFF. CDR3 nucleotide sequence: TGTGCCAGCAGCCCGGGGGGTCTAGCGGCAACTAATGAGCAGTTCTTC. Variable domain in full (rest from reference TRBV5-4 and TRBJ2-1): ETGVTQSPTHLIKTRGQQVTLRCSSQSGHNTVSWYQQALGQGPQFIFQYYREEENGRGNFPPRFSGLQFPNYSSELNVNALELDDSALYLCASSPGGLAATNEQFFGPGTRLTVL.

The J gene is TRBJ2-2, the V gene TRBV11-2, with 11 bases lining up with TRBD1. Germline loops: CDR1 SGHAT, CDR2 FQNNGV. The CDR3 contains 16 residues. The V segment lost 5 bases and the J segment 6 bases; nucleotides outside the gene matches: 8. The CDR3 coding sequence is TGTGCCAGCAGCCGAGGACAGGGGGCGTTTTCCGGGGAGCTGTTTTTT. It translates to CASSRGQGAFSGELFF.

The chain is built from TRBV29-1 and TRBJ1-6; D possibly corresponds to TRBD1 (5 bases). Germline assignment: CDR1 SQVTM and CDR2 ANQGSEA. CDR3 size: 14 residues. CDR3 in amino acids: CRWDLSSYNSPLHF. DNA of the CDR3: TGCAGATGGGACCTAAGCTCCTATAATTCACCCCTCCACTTT.

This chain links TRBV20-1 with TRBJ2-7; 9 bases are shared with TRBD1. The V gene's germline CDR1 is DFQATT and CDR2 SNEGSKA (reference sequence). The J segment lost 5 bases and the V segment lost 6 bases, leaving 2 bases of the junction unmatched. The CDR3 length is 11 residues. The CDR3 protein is CSARTGDEQYF. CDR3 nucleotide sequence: TGCAGTGCCCGGACAGGGGACGAGCAGTACTTC.

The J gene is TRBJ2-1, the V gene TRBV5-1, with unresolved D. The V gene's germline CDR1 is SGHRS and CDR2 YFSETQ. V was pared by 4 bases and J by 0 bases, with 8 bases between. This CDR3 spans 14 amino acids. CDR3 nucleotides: TGCGCCAGCAGCGGGCTGGCCTCCTACAATGAGCAGTTCTTC. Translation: CASSGLASYNEQFF. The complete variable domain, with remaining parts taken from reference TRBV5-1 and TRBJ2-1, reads KAGVTQTPRYLIKTRGQQVTLSCSPISGHRSVSWYQQTPGQGLQFLFEYFSETQRNKGNFPGRFSGRQFSNSRSEMNVSTLELGDSALYLCASSGLASYNEQFFGPGTRLTVL.

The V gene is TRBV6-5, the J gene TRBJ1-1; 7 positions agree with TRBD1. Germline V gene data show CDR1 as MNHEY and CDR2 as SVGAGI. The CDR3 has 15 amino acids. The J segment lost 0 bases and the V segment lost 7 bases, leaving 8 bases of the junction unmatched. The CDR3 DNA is TGTGCCAGCATGCGCACAGGGGACATGAACACTGAAGCTTTCTTT. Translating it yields CASMRTGDMNTEAFF.

CDR3 region: CASSPPGSTNEKLFF. The CDR3 DNA reads TGTGCCAGCAGCCCCCCAGGGTCAACTAATGAAAAACTGTTTTTT. The chain couples TRBV7-2 to TRBJ1-4, with TRBD1 as a possible D gene (5 bases). The CDR3 totals 15 residues. Trimming stripped 5 bases from V and 0 bases from J, with 10 bases between. Germline CDR1 reads SGHTA; CDR2 reads FQGNSA.

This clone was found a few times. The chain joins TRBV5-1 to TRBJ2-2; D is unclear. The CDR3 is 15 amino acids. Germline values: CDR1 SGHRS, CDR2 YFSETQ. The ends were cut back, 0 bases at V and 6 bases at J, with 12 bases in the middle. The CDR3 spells CASSLGVDMAGELFF. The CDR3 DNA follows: TGCGCCAGCAGCTTGGGAGTGGATATGGCCGGGGAGCTGTTTTTT.

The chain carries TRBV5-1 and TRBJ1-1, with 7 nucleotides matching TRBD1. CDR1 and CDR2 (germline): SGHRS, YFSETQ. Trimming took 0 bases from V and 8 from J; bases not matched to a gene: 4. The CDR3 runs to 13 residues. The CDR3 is CASSLAETGEAFF. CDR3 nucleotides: TGCGCCAGCAGCTTGGCAGAGACAGGGGAAGCTTTCTTT.

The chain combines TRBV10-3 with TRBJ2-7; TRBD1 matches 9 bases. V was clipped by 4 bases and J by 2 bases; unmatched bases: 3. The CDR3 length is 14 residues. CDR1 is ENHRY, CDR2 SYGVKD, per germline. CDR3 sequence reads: CAISAGQGTYEQYF. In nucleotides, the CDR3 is TGTGCCATCAGTGCGGGACAGGGTACCTACGAGCAGTACTTC.

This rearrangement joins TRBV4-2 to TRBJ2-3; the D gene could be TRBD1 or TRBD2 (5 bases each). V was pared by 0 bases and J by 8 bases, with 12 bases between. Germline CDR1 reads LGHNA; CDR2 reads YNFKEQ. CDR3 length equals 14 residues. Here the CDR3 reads CASSQEETGTTQYF. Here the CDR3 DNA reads TGTGCCAGCAGCCAAGAGGAGACCGGGACTACGCAGTATTTT.

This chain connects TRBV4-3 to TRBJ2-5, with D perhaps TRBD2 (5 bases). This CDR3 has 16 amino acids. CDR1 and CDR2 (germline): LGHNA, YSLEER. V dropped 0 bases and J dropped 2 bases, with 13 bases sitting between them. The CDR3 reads CASSQDRSRLQETQYF. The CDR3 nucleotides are TGCGCCAGCAGCCAAGATCGGAGCCGACTACAAGAGACCCAGTACTTC.

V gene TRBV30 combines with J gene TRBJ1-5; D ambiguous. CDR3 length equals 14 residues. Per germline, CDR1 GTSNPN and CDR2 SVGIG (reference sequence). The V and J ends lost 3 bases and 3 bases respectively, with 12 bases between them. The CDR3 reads CAWRTQGPNQPQHF. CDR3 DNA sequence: TGTGCCTGGAGGACGCAAGGGCCCAATCAGCCCCAGCATTTT.

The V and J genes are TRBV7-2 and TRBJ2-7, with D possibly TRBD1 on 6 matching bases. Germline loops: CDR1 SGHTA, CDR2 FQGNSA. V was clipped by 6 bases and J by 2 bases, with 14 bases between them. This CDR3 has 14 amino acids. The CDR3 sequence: CASSRGTKTYEQYF. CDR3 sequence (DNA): TGTGCCAGCAGTAGGGGGACAAAGACCTACGAGCAGTACTTC.

The CDR3 loop is CAWSVLAGDYNEQFF. The DNA for the CDR3 is TGTGCCTGGAGTGTACTAGCGGGGGATTACAATGAGCAGTTCTTC. The chain carries TRBV30 and TRBJ2-1, with 11 bases lining up with TRBD2. CDR1 and CDR2 from the germline V gene are GTSNPN and SVGIG (reference sequence). The CDR3 is made up of 15 amino acids. V lost 0 bases and J lost 4; bases outside the gene matches: 2.

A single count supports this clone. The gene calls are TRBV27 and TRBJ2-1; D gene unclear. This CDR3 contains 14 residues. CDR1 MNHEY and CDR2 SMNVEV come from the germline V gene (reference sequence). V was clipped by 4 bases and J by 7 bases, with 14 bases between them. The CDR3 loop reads CASSWGMAANEQFF. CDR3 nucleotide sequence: TGTGCCAGCAGTTGGGGTATGGCGGCTAATGAGCAGTTCTTC.

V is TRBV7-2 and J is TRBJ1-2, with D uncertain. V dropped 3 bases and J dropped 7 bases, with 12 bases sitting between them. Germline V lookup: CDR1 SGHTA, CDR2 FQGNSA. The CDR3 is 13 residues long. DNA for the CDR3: TGTGCCAGCAGCTTGGCGGGCGGAGGTGGCTACACCTTC. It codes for CASSLAGGGGYTF.

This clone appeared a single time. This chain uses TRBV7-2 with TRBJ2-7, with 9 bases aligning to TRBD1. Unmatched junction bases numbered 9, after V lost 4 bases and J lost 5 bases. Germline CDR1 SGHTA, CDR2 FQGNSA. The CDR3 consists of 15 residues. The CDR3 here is CASSSGQGPDNEQYV. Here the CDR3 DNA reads TGTGCCAGCAGCTCAGGACAGGGGCCGGACAACGAGCAGTACGTC.

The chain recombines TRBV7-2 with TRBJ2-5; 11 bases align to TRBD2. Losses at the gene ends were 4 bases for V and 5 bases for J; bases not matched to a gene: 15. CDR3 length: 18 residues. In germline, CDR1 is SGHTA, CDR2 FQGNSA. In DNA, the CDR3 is TGTGCCAGCAGCTACCCTGGACTAGCGGGCTTGATCGGGGAGACCCAGTACTTC. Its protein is CASSYPGLAGLIGETQYF.

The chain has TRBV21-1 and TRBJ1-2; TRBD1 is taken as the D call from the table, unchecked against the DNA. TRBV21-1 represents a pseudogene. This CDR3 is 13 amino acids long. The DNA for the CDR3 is TGTGCCAGCAGCGCGGGACAGGGACCTGGCTACACCTTC. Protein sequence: CASSAGQGPGYTF.